Below are 23 T cell receptor beta chains sequenced from a single sample in a study of blood T cell repertoires in COVID-19. Assay: immunoSEQ multiplex PCR; the TCRdb copy retains only in-frame clones and omits some. The sample comprises fewer than 700,000 clones, around 90% of which are singletons, and less than 9.5% rests with the top ten. The sample taken for sequencing was peripheral blood. The receptors stem from a woman in her fifties or sixties with COVID-19, enrolled during active disease.

The rearrangement links TRBV7-9 to TRBJ1-5, with TRBD1 matching 8 bases. J gave up 7 bases and V 1 base, and 3 bases lay outside the gene matches. Germline assignment: CDR1 SEHNR and CDR2 FQNEAQ (reference sequence). CDR3 length equals 14 residues. In DNA, the CDR3 is TGTGCCAGCAGCTTAGTCGGACAGGGACAGCCCCAGCATTTT. Protein product: CASSLVGQGQPQHF.

The chain has TRBV6-5 and TRBJ1-2; 7 bases map to TRBD1. The V gene end was trimmed by 7 bases and the J gene end by 4 bases; junction bases not matched to a gene: 9. Per germline, CDR1 MNHEY and CDR2 SVGAGI. The CDR3 has 14 amino acids. As DNA, the CDR3 is TGTGCCAGCACCCATGACAGGGTCCTCTATGGCTACACCTTC. Encoded protein: CASTHDRVLYGYTF.

This chain joins TRBV5-6 and TRBJ1-2; D unresolved. The germline V gene encodes CDR1 SGHDT and CDR2 YYEEEE. The CDR3 runs to 14 residues. Trimming removed 4 bases from V and 5 bases from J, with 15 bases in between. CDR3: CASSRIIGLYGYTF. In DNA, the CDR3 is TGTGCCAGCAGCCGGATCATCGGACTATATGGCTACACCTTC.

J is TRBJ2-6 and V is TRBV5-5; 9 bases map to TRBD1. The length of the CDR3 is 20 residues. V dropped 1 base and J dropped 0; count of bases not matched to a gene: 11. Germline V gives CDR1 SGHKS, CDR2 YYEKEE (reference sequence). The CDR3: CASSLSGTGSADSGANVLTF. Here the CDR3 DNA reads TGTGCCAGCAGCTTGTCCGGGACAGGGAGCGCGGACTCTGGGGCCAACGTCCTGACTTTC.

The V gene is TRBV30, the J gene TRBJ2-4; unclear D gene. CDR1 and CDR2 from the germline V gene are GTSNPN and SVGIG (reference sequence). The V end was cut by 4 bases, the J end by 7 bases, with 14 bases between. CDR3 length: 13 residues. The CDR3 region is CAWTSVGLNIQYF. The DNA for the CDR3 is TGTGCCTGGACCTCGGTCGGGTTGAACATTCAGTACTTC. Supplemented by reference TRBV30 and TRBJ2-4, the full variable domain reads SQTIHQWPATLVQPVGSPLSLECTVEGTSNPNLYWYRQAAGRGLQLLFYSVGIGQISSEVPQNLSASRPQDRQFILSSKKLLLSDSGFYLCAWTSVGLNIQYFGAGTRLSVL.

The CDR3 sequence: CARTRGELNYGYTF. The CDR3 DNA reads as TGTGCCAGAACCCGGGGGGAGCTCAACTATGGCTACACCTTC. The rearrangement uses TRBV6-4 and TRBJ1-2; D might be TRBD1 (5 bases). Trimming took 9 bases from V and 2 from J, leaving 16 bases between them. The germline CDR1 and CDR2 sequences are MRHNA and SNTAGT. This CDR3 region has 14 residues.

This chain uses TRBV6-5 with TRBJ1-2; D is uncertain. Between the trimmed V and J ends, which lost 6 bases and 4 bases, there was a span of 18 bases. Germline V gene data show CDR1 as MNHEY and CDR2 as SVGAGI. CDR3 length equals 15 residues. The CDR3 spells CASSPFGRIPYGYTF. As DNA, the CDR3 is TGTGCCAGCAGCCCCTTTGGGAGGATTCCCTATGGCTACACCTTC.

J is TRBJ2-1 and V is TRBV25-1; 7 bases align to TRBD2. This CDR3 contains 13 residues. Germline V gene data show CDR1 as MGHDK and CDR2 as SYGVNS. The ends lost 6 bases at V and 7 bases at J; junction bases unmatched: 6. The CDR3 DNA sequence: TGTGCCAGCAGGACCCCCGGGGGGAATGAGCAGTTCTTC. Translating it yields CASRTPGGNEQFF.

The V and J genes are TRBV2 and TRBJ2-7; TRBD1 aligns across 8 bases. The CDR3 is made up of 15 amino acids. J lost 6 bases, V lost 5 bases, and 12 bases had no gene match. From germline, CDR1 is SNHLY and CDR2 FYNNEI. CDR3 amino acids: CASSLIIPGQGEQYF. In DNA form, the CDR3 reads TGTGCCAGCAGTCTCATCATACCCGGACAGGGCGAGCAGTACTTC.

This clone has a handful of counts. Here the CDR3 reads CASSVAQAGAQYF. Here the CDR3 DNA reads TGTGCCAGCAGCGTAGCTCAAGCGGGGGCGCAGTACTTC. The J gene is TRBJ2-5, the V gene TRBV9; 8 nucleotides align to TRBD2. Germline trimming cut 0 bases from V and 11 bases from J; bases unmatched to any gene: 6. The CDR3 consists of 13 residues. Germline CDR1 is SGDLS and CDR2 is YYNGEE.

This sequence joins TRBV5-1 and TRBJ1-2; 7 bases map to TRBD1. V gave up 4 bases and J gave up 8 bases; unmatched junction bases: 5. This CDR3 has 12 residues. Germline V gene sequence: CDR1 SGHRS, CDR2 YFSETQ. The DNA of the CDR3 is TGCGCCAGCAGCATCGACAGGGAAGGCTACACCTTC. Amino acid sequence: CASSIDREGYTF.

This sequence joins TRBV5-1 and TRBJ1-1; D unresolved. V was pared by 4 bases and J by 5 bases, with 18 bases between. The CDR3 totals 15 residues. Looked up from germline, CDR1 is SGHRS and CDR2 is YFSETQ. CDR3 DNA: TGCGCCAGCAGCACCGTGACACCTTCGGGAACTGAAGCTTTCTTT. Amino acids: CASSTVTPSGTEAFF.

The chain couples TRBV7-6 to TRBJ2-3; 14 bases align to TRBD2. The CDR3 has 17 residues. Unmatched junction bases numbered 7, after V lost 4 bases and J lost 4 bases. CDR1 is SGHVS and CDR2 is FNYEAQ in the germline V gene. In DNA, the CDR3 is TGTGCCAGCAGCTCGCGACTAGCGGGGGGGCATCCAGATACGCAGTATTTT. It specifies CASSSRLAGGHPDTQYF.

The V and J genes are TRBV29-1 and TRBJ1-2; weak D call: TRBD1 (5 bases). There are 12 residues in the CDR3. The germline CDR1 and CDR2 sequences are SQVTM and ANQGSEA. Trimming cost V 7 bases and J 4 bases, with 13 bases left between them. The CDR3 DNA is TGCAGCGCTGTGCGGGGGGGCTATGGCTACACCTTC. Its protein product is CSAVRGGYGYTF.

The V gene is TRBV6-1, the J gene TRBJ2-7, with 8 nucleotides matching TRBD1. CDR3 length: 14 amino acids. CDR1 is MNHNS, CDR2 SASEGT, per germline. V gave up 3 bases and J gave up 6 bases; unmatched junction bases: 7. The CDR3 sequence: CASSESPGGVEQYF. DNA of the CDR3: TGTGCCAGCAGTGAGTCCCCAGGGGGCGTCGAGCAGTACTTC.

Concerning this clone: The sample holds other DNA sequences that translate to the same CDR3. J is TRBJ2-7 and V is TRBV5-1, with a weak D call TRBD1 (6 bases). From germline, CDR1 is SGHRS and CDR2 YFSETQ. Trimming took off 1 base at V and 5 bases at J, with 10 bases between the two ends. The CDR3 is 13 amino acids. In nucleotides, the CDR3 is TGCGCCAGCAGCTTGACAGGGCCTGACGAGCAGTACTTC. Its translation is CASSLTGPDEQYF.

This clone has only one observation. This rearrangement joins TRBV3-1 (or the pseudogene TRBV3-2) to TRBJ2-5; possibly TRBD1 for D (5 bases). The CDR3 runs 12 residues. Trimming stripped 11 bases from V and 7 bases from J, with 17 bases between. From germline, CDR1 is LGHDT and CDR2 YNNKEL (reference sequence). The CDR3 spells CAQAGAWVTQYF. CDR3 in DNA: TGTGCCCAAGCTGGGGCGTGGGTGACCCAGTACTTC.

The gene calls are TRBV4-1 and TRBJ2-3; perhaps TRBD2 as D (6 bases). The CDR3 consists of 16 residues. V lost 3 bases to trimming and J lost 3 bases, with 16 bases between them. Germline V CDR1 and CDR2: MGHRA, YSYEKL. In DNA form, the CDR3 reads TGCGCCAGCAGCCACCCCGGAGGGAAAGGGACAGATACGCAGTATTTT. Translated, it gives CASSHPGGKGTDTQYF.

The rearrangement links TRBV2 to TRBJ2-3; the D gene is possibly TRBD2 (5 bases). Germline V gene data show CDR1 as SNHLY and CDR2 as FYNNEI. This CDR3 is built from 15 residues. V lost 5 bases, J lost 0 bases, and 12 bases lay in between. CDR3 sequence: CASSRDATSTDTQYF. CDR3 nucleotides: TGTGCCAGCAGTCGGGATGCTACTAGCACAGATACGCAGTATTTT.

V usage is TRBV5-4 and J usage is TRBJ2-2; TRBD1 aligns across 7 bases. J was trimmed by 7 bases and V by 0 bases; bases with no gene match: 3. The CDR3 consists of 14 residues. Germline CDR1 and CDR2: SGHNT and YYREEE (reference sequence). The CDR3 loop reads CASSLETGIGELFF. The CDR3, as DNA: TGTGCCAGCAGCTTGGAGACAGGGATCGGGGAGCTGTTTTTT. The variable domain in full, completed from reference TRBV5-4 and TRBJ2-2, reads ETGVTQSPTHLIKTRGQQVTLRCSSQSGHNTVSWYQQALGQGPQFIFQYYREEENGRGNFPPRFSGLQFPNYSSELNVNALELDDSALYLCASSLETGIGELFFGEGSRLTVL.

This clone was counted a single time. V usage is TRBV30 and J usage is TRBJ2-3; TRBD2 aligns across 13 bases. V was pared by 0 bases and J by 2 bases, with 5 bases of the junction left unmatched. This CDR3 contains 17 residues. CDR1 and CDR2 (germline): GTSNPN, SVGIG (reference sequence). The CDR3 region is CAWSVLAGGLDTDTQYF. Here the CDR3 DNA reads TGTGCCTGGAGTGTACTAGCGGGGGGGTTGGACACAGATACGCAGTATTTT.

V gene TRBV4-1 combines with J gene TRBJ2-1; tentative D call: TRBD1 (5 bases). The CDR3 loop spans 14 amino acids. V was trimmed by 1 base and J by 7 bases, leaving 11 bases between them. Per germline, CDR1 MGHRA and CDR2 YSYEKL. In DNA form, the CDR3 reads TGCGCCAGCAGCCAAGGTGGGGCCCGGAATGAGCAGTTCTTC. It translates to CASSQGGARNEQFF.

Of note for this clone: The sample carries other DNA sequences with the same CDR3. V usage is TRBV30 and J usage is TRBJ1-5; D remains unclear. The germline gives CDR1 GTSNPN, CDR2 SVGIG (reference sequence). V was shortened by 0 bases and J by 9 bases, with 9 bases between the two germline ends. This CDR3 spans 12 amino acids. The CDR3 DNA reads TGTGCCTGGAGTGTGGGTCGGGGGCCCCAGCATTTT. Its translation: CAWSVGRGPQHF.